This T cell receptor beta chain appears in the sequencing data of a study of identifying expanded T cells in peripheral blood. Collection occurred without any documented infections or immune events in donors. As regards this clone: Its antigen is undetermined.

CDR1 MDHEN and CDR2 SYDVKM come from the germline V gene. CDR3 length equals 14 residues. The ends were cut back, 5 bases at V and 5 bases at J, with 13 bases in the middle. Study outcomes and limitations: Across healthy donors, higher total template counts meant significantly greater roughly 2-week count variance.

The assay was immunoSEQ multiplex PCR, and TCRdb's table has in-frame clones only and misses some. The sample lists under 120,000 clones; approximately 90% were seen once. The sample was blood. This sequence joins TRBV28 and TRBJ1-5; D might be TRBD1 (6 bases). The sequence derives from a person aged 18 to 70 in good health. CDR3: CASSPFGTHQPQHF. The CDR3 DNA reads TGTGCCAGCAGTCCTTTCGGGACACATCAGCCCCAGCATTTT.